This T cell receptor beta chain was recorded in a study of T cell responses to AZD1222 COVID-19 vaccine (dated by TCRdb to the early 2020s). Regarding the complete study: AZD1222 recipients with second doses at about 4 weeks or about 12 weeks were pooled, because spike-specific TCR depth and breadth did not differ between schedules. TCR sequencing was performed for about 240 trial participants, of whom 200 to 220 were given two doses of AZD1222 and some 26 were given two doses of MenACWY control vaccine. Trial participants were enrolled by age into subgroups of 18-55, 56-69 and 70-plus years, and around 150, 28 and 57 TCR-sequenced participants, respectively, were included in these subgroups. Broad study findings and their caveats: In the small 56-69-year group, the increase in depth fell short of significance, most likely because of low power. Because no samples from the day 14 peak response were available, repertoires could be characterized only after the peak T cell response. Reportedly, almost half of the unique spike-specific TCRs recognized epitopes lying outside the regions that are mutated in the B.1.351 and B.1.1.7 variants. Participants were mostly white British, with more females than males. The authors suggested clonal diversity may have been underestimated. Vaccine-associated CD4 TCRs spanned the whole spike protein, with dominant responses in regions 160-218 and 743-854. Spike-specific TCR breadth and depth rose significantly after two AZD1222 doses compared with day 0 and with MenACWY recipients. Conclusions about previously exposed vaccinees were limited because only six AZD1222 recipients were SARS-CoV-2 seropositive at baseline.

The sample's time point label, decoded: baseline before first vaccination. The vaccinee samples were drawn from two UK trials, COV001 and COV002, one of which was a single-blind randomized controlled phase 2/3 trial testing AZD1222 (ChAdOx1 nCoV-19) in healthy adults. For TCRbeta chain sequencing, PBMC samples were collected from trial participants at day 0 and at day 28 after the second dose. The CDR3 regions of human TCRbeta chains were analyzed by immunosequencing. The source study handled its data this way. Repertoire TCRs were matched against a reference library of SARS-CoV-2-specific TCRs generated with the MIRA antigen-specificity platform. Breadth was defined as the fraction of unique TCRs that were SARS-CoV-2-associated, and depth was defined as the fraction of total T cells that were SARS-CoV-2-associated. Using the MIRA data, each spike-specific TCR was mapped to the spike region that the TCR reacts to and placed in a CD4 or CD8 class. Log10-transformed breadth and depth values were compared by one-way ANOVA with Sidak's multiple comparisons tests. TCRdb retrieved this table from immuneACCESS and kept in-frame rearrangements only. Not all clones are present; in checked studies, unresolved V genes account for under half, and no reason is known for the remainder. V, J and clone size are taken as reported in that table, and D and trimming were inferred from the DNA itself. The sample contains about 160,000 clones, about 90% of them found a single time. The top ten clones comprise around 5.5% of the sample.

Of note for this clone: Its antigen specificity is not known. No clone much larger than this one lies a single base away; base qualities are absent.

This receptor was taken from an adult in good health. Sequencing was performed on peripheral blood, taken on day 0 of AZD1222 vaccination.

The CDR3 protein sequence reads: CASSPVRGNKNSNQPQHF. The DNA reads as follows: TGTGCCAGCAGTCCCGTTAGGGGGAATAAGAATAGCAATCAGCCCCAGCATTTT. The sequence links TRBV6-6 to TRBJ1-5, and perhaps TRBD1 as D gene, on 6 matching bases. V drops 5 bases and J drops 0 bases, leaving 20 bases in between. From the cysteine up to the phenylalanine, the CDR3 has a length of 18 residues. Left in the record is the CDR3 DNA by itself, 54 bases read in frame from the first base. The germline V gene (reference sequence) gives CDR1 as MNHNY and CDR2 as SVGAGI.